This paragraph covers one TCR beta chain sequence. Its antigen is still unknown. The V end was cut by 3 bases, the J end by 3 bases, with 9 bases between. CDR3 length equals 14 residues. In germline, CDR1 is SEHNR, CDR2 FQNEAQ (reference sequence). TCRdb ran MiXCR on the 5' RACE reads and lists one entry per CDR3 protein. The sample carries some 120,000 distinct CDR3 sequences, under 9% recorded once. These data belong to a study of T cells after yellow fever vaccination. Looking at the study overall: Fractions low in cell number were prepared with SMART-Seq v4 Ultra Low Input.

Notes on the study in general: Within FACS-sorted repertoires, abundant clonotypes contaminating from the bulk population could be present.

V is TRBV7-9 and J is TRBJ2-1; D is perhaps TRBD1 (5 bases). The clonotype comes from a man aged 18 to 30 who received the YFV17D yellow fever vaccine. The material sequenced was CD8+ T cells sorted from PBMCs, taken on the day of the yellow fever booster vaccination. The CDR3 DNA follows: TGTGCCAGCAGCTTTTCAGGGATCTACAATGAGCAGTTCTTC. Amino acid sequence: CASSFSGIYNEQFF.